This T cell receptor (beta chain) was recovered during a study of blood T cell repertoires in COVID-19. The table came from immunoSEQ multiplex PCR; TCRdb's copy has only in-frame clones and leaves some out. The profile shows about 62,000 clones, 86% of them singletons. With 6 bases removed from V and 7 bases from J, the gap between germline ends came to 13 bases. The V gene's germline CDR1 is ENHRY and CDR2 SYGVKD. The CDR3 has 14 residues. The receptor was isolated from a woman of 80 years or more with acute or convalescent COVID-19. The chain has TRBV10-3 and TRBJ1-6; D may be TRBD1 (5 bases). The sample consisted of peripheral blood. CDR3 DNA sequence: TGTGCCATCAGCCCCAGGGCTCGGAATTCACCCCTCCACTTT. Translated, it gives CAISPRARNSPLHF.